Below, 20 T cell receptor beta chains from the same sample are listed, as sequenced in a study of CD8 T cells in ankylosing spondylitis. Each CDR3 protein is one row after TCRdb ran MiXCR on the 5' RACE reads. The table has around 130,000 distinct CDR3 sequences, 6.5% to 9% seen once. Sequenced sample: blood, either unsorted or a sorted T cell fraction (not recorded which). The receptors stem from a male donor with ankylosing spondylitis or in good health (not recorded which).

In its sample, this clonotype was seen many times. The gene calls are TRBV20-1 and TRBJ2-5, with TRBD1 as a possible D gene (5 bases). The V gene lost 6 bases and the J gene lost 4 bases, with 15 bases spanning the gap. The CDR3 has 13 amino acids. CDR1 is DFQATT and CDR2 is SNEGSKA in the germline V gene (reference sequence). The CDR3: CSARKSGLETQYF. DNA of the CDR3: TGCAGTGCCAGGAAATCAGGGTTAGAGACCCAGTACTTC.

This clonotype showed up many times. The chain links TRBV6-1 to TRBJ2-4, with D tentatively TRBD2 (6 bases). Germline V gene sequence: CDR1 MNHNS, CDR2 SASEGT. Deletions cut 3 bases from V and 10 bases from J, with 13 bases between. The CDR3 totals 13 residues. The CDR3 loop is CASSDTPGVIQYF. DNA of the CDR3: TGTGCCAGCAGTGACACACCGGGGGTTATTCAGTACTTC.

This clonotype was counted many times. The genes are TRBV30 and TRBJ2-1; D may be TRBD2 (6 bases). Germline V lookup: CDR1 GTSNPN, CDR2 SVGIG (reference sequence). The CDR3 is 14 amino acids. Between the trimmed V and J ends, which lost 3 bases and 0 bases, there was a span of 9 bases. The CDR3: CAWSRGNSYNEQFF. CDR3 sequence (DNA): TGTGCCTGGAGCCGGGGGAACTCCTACAATGAGCAGTTCTTC.

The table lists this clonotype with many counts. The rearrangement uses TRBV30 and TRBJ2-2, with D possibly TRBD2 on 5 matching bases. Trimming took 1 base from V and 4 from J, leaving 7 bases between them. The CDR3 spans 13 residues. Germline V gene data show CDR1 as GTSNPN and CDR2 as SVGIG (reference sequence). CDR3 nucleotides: TGTGCCTGGAGTGGAGGGTTCACCGGGGAGCTGTTTTTT. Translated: CAWSGGFTGELFF.

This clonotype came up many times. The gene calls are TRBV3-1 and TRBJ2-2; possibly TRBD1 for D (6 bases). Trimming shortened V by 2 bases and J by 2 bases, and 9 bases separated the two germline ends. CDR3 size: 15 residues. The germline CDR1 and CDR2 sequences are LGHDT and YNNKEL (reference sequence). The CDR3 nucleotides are TGTGCCAGCAGCCAACCGGGACACAACACCGGGGAGCTGTTTTTT. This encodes CASSQPGHNTGELFF.

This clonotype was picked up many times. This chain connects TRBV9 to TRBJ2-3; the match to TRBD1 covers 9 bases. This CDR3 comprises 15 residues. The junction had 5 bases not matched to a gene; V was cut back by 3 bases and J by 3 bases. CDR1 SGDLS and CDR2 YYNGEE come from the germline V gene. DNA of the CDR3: TGTGCCAGCAGCGCACAGGGGGCTCGGACAGATACGCAGTATTTT. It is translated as CASSAQGARTDTQYF.

This CDR3 is CASSLIPSGDTDTQYF. DNA of the CDR3: TGTGCCAGCAGCTTAATTCCTAGCGGGGACACAGATACGCAGTATTTT. The genes are TRBV7-3 and TRBJ2-3; TRBD2 aligns across 9 bases. The CDR3 contains 16 residues. The V and J ends lost 1 base and 2 bases, in that order; junction bases with no gene match: 4. Looked up from germline, CDR1 is SGHTA and CDR2 is FQGTGA.

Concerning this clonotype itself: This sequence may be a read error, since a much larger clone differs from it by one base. CDR3 in amino acids: CASSSTGGYGYPF. The CDR3 DNA sequence: TGTGCCAGCAGTTCAACAGGGGGCTATGGCTACCCCTTC. This rearrangement joins TRBV12-3 or TRBV12-4 to TRBJ1-2; 9 bases are shared with TRBD1. There are 13 residues in the CDR3.

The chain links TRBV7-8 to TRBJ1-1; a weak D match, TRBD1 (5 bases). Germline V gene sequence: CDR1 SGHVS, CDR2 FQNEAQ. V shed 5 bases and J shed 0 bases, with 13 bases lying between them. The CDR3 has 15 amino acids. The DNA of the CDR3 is TGTGCCAGCAGCCCTCAGGCAGGGATGAACACTGAAGCTTTCTTT. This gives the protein CASSPQAGMNTEAFF. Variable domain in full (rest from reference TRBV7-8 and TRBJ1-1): GAGVSQSPRYKVAKRGQDVALRCDPISGHVSLFWYQQALGQGPEFLTYFQNEAQLDKSGLPSDRFFAERPEGSVSTLKIQRTQQEDSAVYLCASSPQAGMNTEAFFGQGTRLTVV.

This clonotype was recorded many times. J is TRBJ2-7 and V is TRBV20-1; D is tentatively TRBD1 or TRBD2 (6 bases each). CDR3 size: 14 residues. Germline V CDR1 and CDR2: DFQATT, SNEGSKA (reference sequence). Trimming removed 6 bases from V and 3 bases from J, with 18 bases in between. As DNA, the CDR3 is TGCAGTGCAGGGGGACTTTCCCTCCTCTACGAGCAGTACTTC. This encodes CSAGGLSLLYEQYF.

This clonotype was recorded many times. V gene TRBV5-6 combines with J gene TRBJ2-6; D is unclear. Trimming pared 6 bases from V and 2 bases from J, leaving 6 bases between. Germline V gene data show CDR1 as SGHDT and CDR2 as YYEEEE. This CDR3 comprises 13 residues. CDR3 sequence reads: CASIGPGANVLTF. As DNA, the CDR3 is TGTGCCAGCATTGGGCCTGGGGCCAACGTCCTGACTTTC.

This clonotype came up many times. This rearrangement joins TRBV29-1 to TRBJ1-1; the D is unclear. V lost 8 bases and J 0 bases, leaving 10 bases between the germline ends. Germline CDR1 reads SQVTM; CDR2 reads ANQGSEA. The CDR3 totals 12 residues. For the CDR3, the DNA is TGCAGCTGCGACACTGTGAACACTGAAGCTTTCTTT. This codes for CSCDTVNTEAFF.

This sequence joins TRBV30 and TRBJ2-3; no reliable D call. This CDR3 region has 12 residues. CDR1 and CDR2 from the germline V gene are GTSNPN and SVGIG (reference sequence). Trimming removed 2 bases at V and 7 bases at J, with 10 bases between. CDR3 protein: CAWSLEPNTQYF. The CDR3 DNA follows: TGTGCCTGGAGTCTTGAGCCTAATACGCAGTATTTT.

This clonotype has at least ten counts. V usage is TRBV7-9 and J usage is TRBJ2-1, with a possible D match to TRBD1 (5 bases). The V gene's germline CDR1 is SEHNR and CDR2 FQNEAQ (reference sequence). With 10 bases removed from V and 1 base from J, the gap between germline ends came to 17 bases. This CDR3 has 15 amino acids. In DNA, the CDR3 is TGTGCCACCCAGCGAGGTGGGGCGTCCTACAATGAGCAGTTCTTC. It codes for CATQRGGASYNEQFF.

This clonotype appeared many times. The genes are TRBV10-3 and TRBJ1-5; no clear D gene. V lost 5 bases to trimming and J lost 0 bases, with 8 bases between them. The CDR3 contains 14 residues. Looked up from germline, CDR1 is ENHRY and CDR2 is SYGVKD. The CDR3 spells CAISSAGSNQPQHF. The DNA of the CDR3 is TGTGCCATCAGTAGTGCGGGTAGCAATCAGCCCCAGCATTTT.

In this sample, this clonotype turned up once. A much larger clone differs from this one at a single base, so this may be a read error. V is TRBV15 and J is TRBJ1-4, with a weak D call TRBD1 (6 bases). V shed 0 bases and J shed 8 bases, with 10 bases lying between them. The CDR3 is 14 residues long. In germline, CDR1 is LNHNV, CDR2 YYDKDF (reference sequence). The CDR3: CATSREGAGEKLFF. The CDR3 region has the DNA TGTGCCACCAGCAGAGAGGGGGCAGGAGAAAAACTGTTTTTT.

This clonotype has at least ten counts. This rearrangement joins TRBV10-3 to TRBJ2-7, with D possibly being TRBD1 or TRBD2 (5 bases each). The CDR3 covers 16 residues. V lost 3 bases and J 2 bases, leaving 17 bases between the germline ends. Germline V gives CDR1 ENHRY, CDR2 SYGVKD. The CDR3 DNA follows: TGTGCCATCAGTGATCTCTTACGGGGCACTCCCTACGAGCAGTACTTC. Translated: CAISDLLRGTPYEQYF.

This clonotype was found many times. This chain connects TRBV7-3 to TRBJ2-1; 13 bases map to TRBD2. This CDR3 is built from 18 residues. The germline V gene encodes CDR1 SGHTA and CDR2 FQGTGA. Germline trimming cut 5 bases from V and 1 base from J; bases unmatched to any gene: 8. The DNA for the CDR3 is TGTGCCAGCAGCAAACTGACTAGCGGGGGGAATTCCTACAATGAGCAGTTCTTC. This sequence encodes CASSKLTSGGNSYNEQFF.

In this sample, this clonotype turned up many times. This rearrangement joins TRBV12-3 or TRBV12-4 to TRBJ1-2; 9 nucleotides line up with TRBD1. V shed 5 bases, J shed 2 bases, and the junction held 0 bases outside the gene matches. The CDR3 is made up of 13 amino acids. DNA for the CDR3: TGTGCCAGCAGTACAGGGGGCAACTATGGCTACACCTTC. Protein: CASSTGGNYGYTF.

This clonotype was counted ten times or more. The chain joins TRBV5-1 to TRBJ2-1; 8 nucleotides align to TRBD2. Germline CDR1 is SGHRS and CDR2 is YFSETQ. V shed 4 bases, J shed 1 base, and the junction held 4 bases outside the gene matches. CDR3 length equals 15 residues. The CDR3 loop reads CASSPLAESYNEQFF. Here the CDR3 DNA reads TGCGCCAGCAGCCCACTAGCGGAATCCTACAATGAGCAGTTCTTC.